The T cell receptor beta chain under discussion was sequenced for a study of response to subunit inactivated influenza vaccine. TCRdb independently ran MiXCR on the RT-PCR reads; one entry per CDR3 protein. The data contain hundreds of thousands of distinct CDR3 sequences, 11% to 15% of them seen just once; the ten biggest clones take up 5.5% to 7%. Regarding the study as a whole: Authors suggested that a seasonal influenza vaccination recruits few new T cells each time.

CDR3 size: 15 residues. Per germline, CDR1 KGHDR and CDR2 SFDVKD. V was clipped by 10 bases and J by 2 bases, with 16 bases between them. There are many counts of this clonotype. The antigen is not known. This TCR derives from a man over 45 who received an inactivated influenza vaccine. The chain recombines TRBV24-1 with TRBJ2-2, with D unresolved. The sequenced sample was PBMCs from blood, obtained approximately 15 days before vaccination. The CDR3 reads CATGREGPNTGELFF. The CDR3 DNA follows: TGTGCCACAGGCCGAGAAGGGCCCAACACCGGGGAGCTGTTTTTT.